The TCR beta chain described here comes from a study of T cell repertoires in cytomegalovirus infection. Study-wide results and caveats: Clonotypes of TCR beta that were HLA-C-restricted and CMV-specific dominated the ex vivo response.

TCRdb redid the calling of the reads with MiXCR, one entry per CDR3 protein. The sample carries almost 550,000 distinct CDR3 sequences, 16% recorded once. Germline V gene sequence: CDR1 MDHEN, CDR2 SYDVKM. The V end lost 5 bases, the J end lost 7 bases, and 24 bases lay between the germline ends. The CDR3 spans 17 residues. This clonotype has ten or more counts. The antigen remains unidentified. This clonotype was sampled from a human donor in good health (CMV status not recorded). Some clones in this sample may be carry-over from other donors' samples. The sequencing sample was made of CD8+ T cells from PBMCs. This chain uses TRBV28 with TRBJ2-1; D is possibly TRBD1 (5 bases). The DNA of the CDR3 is TGTGCCAGCAGTCTCCCAAGGGGCTCCTTACTACGGAATGAGCAGTTCTTC. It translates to CASSLPRGSLLRNEQFF.